This entry lists 16 T cell receptor beta chains sequenced from one sample in a study of Ad26.COV2.S vaccination and SARS-CoV-2 variants. As to treatment: around 19 received Ad26.COV2.S at low or high dose, single or two shots; a few received placebo; per-sample allocation not given. The samples date from day 63 after the first vaccine or placebo injection. Assay: immunoSEQ multiplex PCR; the TCRdb copy retains only in-frame clones and omits some. In the table there are roughly 350,000 clones, about 88% of which are singletons. Sequences were derived from peripheral blood, sampled in a trial of Ad26.COV2.S vaccine versus placebo. The receptor source for this set is a person aged 18-65 years who received the Ad26.COV2.S COVID-19 vaccine or a placebo.

The chain carries TRBV24-1 and TRBJ2-1; 8 bases line up with TRBD2. Germline CDR1 reads KGHDR; CDR2 reads SFDVKD. The CDR3 spans 15 residues. Trimming took 9 bases from V and 8 from J; bases not matched to a gene: 14. CDR3 residues: CATSPERETGYEQFF. The CDR3 nucleotides are TGTGCCACCTCACCGGAGCGGGAGACGGGCTATGAGCAGTTCTTC.

The chain carries TRBV5-1 and TRBJ1-3, with 7 bases aligning to TRBD1. This CDR3 is 14 amino acids long. V lost 3 bases to trimming and J lost 2 bases; unmatched junction nucleotides: 2. CDR1 and CDR2 (germline): SGHRS, YFSETQ. CDR3 sequence: CASSSGQPGNTIYF. For the CDR3, the DNA is TGCGCCAGCAGCTCGGGACAGCCTGGAAACACCATATATTTT.

The J gene is TRBJ1-4, the V gene TRBV7-8; 9 bases map to TRBD1. From germline, CDR1 is SGHVS and CDR2 FQNEAQ. The CDR3 has 14 amino acids. After removal of 4 bases from V and 8 bases from J, the junction contained 5 bases not matched to a gene. CDR3 nucleotide sequence: TGTGCCAGCAGCTCACAGGGGGCCTGGGAAAAACTGTTTTTT. Protein product: CASSSQGAWEKLFF.

This clone has a handful of counts. This chain joins TRBV6-1 and TRBJ1-5, with D maybe TRBD1 (6 bases). The germline CDR1 and CDR2 sequences are MNHNS and SASEGT. Trimming left V 2 bases short and J 2 bases short, with 10 bases between. This CDR3 is 15 amino acids long. The CDR3 region has the DNA TGTGCCAGCAGTGAACTACAGGGTGGCAATCAGCCCCAGCATTTT. Its translation is CASSELQGGNQPQHF.

This clone was detected a few times. The genes are TRBV7-9 and TRBJ1-2; D not resolved. The CDR3 runs 14 residues. CDR1 is SEHNR, CDR2 FQNEAQ, per germline (reference sequence). V was trimmed by 2 bases and J by 9 bases, leaving 16 bases between them. CDR3 loop: CASSLRLAEESYTF. The CDR3 bases are TGTGCCAGCAGCTTAAGGCTAGCAGAAGAAAGCTACACCTTC.

This clone was seen a handful of times. The chain links TRBV28 to TRBJ1-5; D is ambiguous. The CDR3 is made up of 14 amino acids. The germline V gene has CDR1 MDHEN and CDR2 SYDVKM. V lost 7 bases and J 6 bases, leaving 16 bases between the germline ends. CDR3 loop: CASIPSRVGQPQHF. Here the CDR3 DNA reads TGTGCCAGCATCCCTTCTCGAGTAGGTCAGCCCCAGCATTTT.

J is TRBJ2-7 and V is TRBV6-2 or TRBV6-3; TRBD2 matches at 7 bases. There are 15 residues in the CDR3. With 0 bases clipped from V and 2 bases from J, the junction kept 4 bases outside the gene matches. CDR1 MNHEY and CDR2 SVGEGT come from the germline V gene. CDR3 nucleotides: TGTGCCAGCAGTTACTCGGTGGGGGGGACCTACGAGCAGTACTTC. Protein sequence: CASSYSVGGTYEQYF.

V gene TRBV28 combines with J gene TRBJ1-5, with D unresolved. From germline, CDR1 is MDHEN and CDR2 SYDVKM. The CDR3 length is 14 residues. The V gene lost 8 bases and the J gene lost 6 bases, with 17 bases spanning the gap. As DNA, the CDR3 is TGTGCCAGCGGAGGGCGAGAGGCAGGTCAGCCCCAGCATTTT. As protein: CASGGREAGQPQHF.

The chain is built from TRBV6-5 and TRBJ2-7; D unresolved. Trimming took 6 bases from V and 7 from J, leaving 16 bases between them. Germline loops: CDR1 MNHEY, CDR2 SVGAGI. The CDR3 consists of 13 residues. The CDR3 sequence: CASRHGDRKEQYF. The CDR3 DNA sequence: TGTGCCAGCAGGCACGGCGACCGGAAGGAGCAGTACTTC.

This clone has a handful of counts. The gene calls are TRBV19 and TRBJ1-1; 10 nucleotides line up with TRBD1. The junction had 7 bases not matched to a gene; V was cut back by 7 bases and J by 5 bases. CDR3 size: 14 residues. Germline-derived CDR1 and CDR2 are LNHDA and SQIVND (reference sequence). CDR3 DNA: TGTGCCAGTATGCGACAGGGGGCGAGGACTGAAGCTTTCTTT. Its translation is CASMRQGARTEAFF.

V gene TRBV28 combines with J gene TRBJ2-7; 7 nucleotides agree with TRBD1. Trimming removed 6 bases from V and 2 bases from J; junction bases left unmatched: 10. This CDR3 is built from 15 residues. CDR1 is MDHEN and CDR2 is SYDVKM in the germline V gene. The CDR3, as DNA: TGTGCCAGCAGCCGCCGGACAGGAGCGACCTACGAGCAGTACTTC. This gives the protein CASSRRTGATYEQYF.

The chain employs TRBV28 and TRBJ2-5, with 11 bases aligning to TRBD2. Per germline, CDR1 MDHEN and CDR2 SYDVKM. Germline trimming cut 6 bases from V and 2 bases from J; bases unmatched to any gene: 5. CDR3 size: 15 residues. The CDR3 reads CASRPGLAAQETQYF. For the CDR3, the DNA is TGTGCCAGCAGGCCGGGACTAGCGGCACAAGAGACCCAGTACTTC.

This sequence joins TRBV5-1 and TRBJ2-4, with a possible D match to TRBD1 (6 bases). The V end was cut by 0 bases, the J end by 7 bases, with 14 bases between. The CDR3 is 15 amino acids. CDR1 and CDR2 from the germline V gene are SGHRS and YFSETQ. The CDR3 DNA reads as TGCGCCAGCAGCTTGGGCAGGGGTCGGTCTAACATTCAGTACTTC. Translated, it gives CASSLGRGRSNIQYF.

As DNA, the CDR3 is TGTGCCGGAGGGGCCCGGGGGAGGTACGAGCAGTACTTC. Encoded protein: CAGGARGRYEQYF. This chain connects TRBV2 to TRBJ2-7, with D possibly being TRBD2 (6 bases). With 11 bases removed from V and 4 bases from J, the gap between germline ends came to 18 bases. Germline V lookup: CDR1 SNHLY, CDR2 FYNNEI. CDR3 length: 13 residues.

The CDR3 DNA is TGTGCCAGCAGCTTAGATGGGCCAGTTTACGAGCAGTACTTC. Its translation: CASSLDGPVYEQYF. The rearrangement uses TRBV11-2 and TRBJ2-7; D not certain. CDR1 is SGHAT and CDR2 is FQNNGV in the germline V gene. V lost 0 bases and J lost 4, with 10 bases in between. This CDR3 is built from 14 residues. The full variable domain, rest sourced from reference TRBV11-2 and TRBJ2-7, is EAGVAQSPRYKIIEKRQSVAFWCNPISGHATLYWYQQILGQGPKLLIQFQNNGVVDDSQLPKDRFSAERLKGVDSTLKIQPAKLEDSAVYLCASSLDGPVYEQYFGPGTRLTVT.

This chain links TRBV28 with TRBJ1-5; D is uncertain. Germline CDR1 reads MDHEN; CDR2 reads SYDVKM. The CDR3 spans 12 residues. The V gene lost 6 bases and the J gene lost 6 bases, with 9 bases spanning the gap. The CDR3 sequence: CASRDFAQPQHF. CDR3 DNA sequence: TGTGCCAGCAGGGATTTCGCTCAGCCCCAGCATTTT.